These 22 T cell receptor beta chains came from one sample sequenced in a study of OX40 agonist ivuxolimab in advanced cancers. The repertoire was sequenced with immunoSEQ multiplex PCR; TCRdb's copy has only in-frame clones and lacks some. The sample shows about 50,000 clones, around 87% of them seen only once. Material: CD4+ or CD8+ T cells sorted from blood, obtained in a trial of the OX40 agonist ivuxolimab. The receptors originated from an adult with an advanced solid tumor such as melanoma, head and neck, liver or kidney cancer.

The genes are TRBV27 and TRBJ2-1; D ambiguous. The V gene lost 7 bases and the J gene lost 2 bases, with 15 bases spanning the gap. Germline V gene lookup returns CDR1 MNHEY and CDR2 SMNVEV (reference sequence). The CDR3 is 15 amino acids. The CDR3 is CASNRSGGPYNEQFF. Here the CDR3 DNA reads TGTGCCAGCAATCGTTCCGGCGGCCCCTACAATGAGCAGTTCTTC.

The chain is built from TRBV6-5 and TRBJ2-1; a possible D gene is TRBD2 (5 bases). V was shortened by 5 bases and J by 5 bases, with 7 bases between the two germline ends. The CDR3 totals 12 residues. Germline loops: CDR1 MNHEY, CDR2 SVGAGI. CDR3 in DNA: TGTGCCAGCAGTGACTATAACAATGAGCAGTTCTTC. As protein: CASSDYNNEQFF.

This chain links TRBV4-2 with TRBJ2-7, with 9 bases that match TRBD2. Per germline, CDR1 LGHNA and CDR2 YNFKEQ. The CDR3 spans 14 residues. The V and J ends lost 1 base and 5 bases, in that order; junction bases with no gene match: 3. Here the CDR3 reads CASSQVGGRDEQYF. Here the CDR3 DNA reads TGTGCCAGCAGCCAAGTTGGCGGGAGGGACGAGCAGTACTTC.

This clone was seen a single time. CDR3 region: CASSTYQGGAETQYF. The CDR3, as DNA: TGTGCCAGTAGTACCTACCAGGGGGGGGCAGAGACCCAGTACTTC. J is TRBJ2-5 and V is TRBV19, with D perhaps being TRBD1 or TRBD2 (7 bases each). Germline V gives CDR1 LNHDA, CDR2 SQIVND (reference sequence). This CDR3 contains 15 residues. V was trimmed by 4 bases and J by 4 bases, leaving 16 bases between them.

This clone was counted once. The V call is TRBV6-5, the J call TRBJ2-7, with TRBD1 identical over 7 bases. Looked up from germline, CDR1 is MNHEY and CDR2 is SVGAGI. V shed 10 bases and J 2 bases; nucleotides not matched to a gene: 11. The CDR3 loop spans 14 amino acids. The CDR3 is CATFSRTGPYEQYF. CDR3 nucleotide sequence: TGTGCCACTTTTAGTAGGACAGGACCCTACGAGCAGTACTTC.

The sample holds many counts of this clone. The genes are TRBV27 and TRBJ2-1; 8 nucleotides line up with TRBD1. In germline, CDR1 is MNHEY, CDR2 SMNVEV (reference sequence). CDR3 length: 13 residues. Trimming removed 0 bases from V and 14 bases from J; junction bases left unmatched: 6. This CDR3 reads CASSLSFRQGKFF. CDR3 DNA: TGTGCCAGCAGTTTATCGTTTAGACAGGGGAAGTTCTTC.

The V call is TRBV2, the J call TRBJ2-3, with 10 bases lining up with TRBD1. CDR1 is SNHLY and CDR2 is FYNNEI in the germline V gene. V lost 6 bases and J lost 4; bases outside the gene matches: 1. The CDR3 has 13 amino acids. The CDR3 DNA reads as TGTGCCAGCAGGGGACAGGGGTCAGATACGCAGTATTTT. Translation gives CASRGQGSDTQYF. Full variable domain (rest looked up from reference TRBV2 and TRBJ2-3): EPEVTQTPSHQVTQMGQEVILRCVPISNHLYFYWYRQILGQKVEFLVSFYNNEISEKSEIFDDQFSVERPDGSNFTLKIRSTKLEDSAMYFCASRGQGSDTQYFGPGTRLTVL.

This clone has only a few counts. The rearrangement uses TRBV7-9 and TRBJ2-5; 11 bases line up with TRBD2. The CDR3 loop spans 17 amino acids. Germline V gene lookup returns CDR1 SEHNR and CDR2 FQNEAQ (reference sequence). V was pared by 5 bases and J by 2 bases, with 10 bases of the junction left unmatched. CDR3 region: CASSPRTSGYHQETQYF. CDR3 bases: TGTGCCAGCAGCCCACGGACTAGCGGGTACCATCAAGAGACCCAGTACTTC.

The rearrangement joins TRBV9 to TRBJ2-7; tentatively, D is TRBD1 (5 bases). Trimming took off 0 bases at V and 0 bases at J, with 7 bases between the two ends. CDR1 and CDR2 (germline): SGDLS, YYNGEE. This CDR3 contains 14 residues. CDR3 residues: CASSVAGFSYEQYF. The CDR3, as DNA: TGTGCCAGCAGCGTAGCAGGGTTCTCCTACGAGCAGTACTTC.

V and J are TRBV19 and TRBJ2-2, with TRBD2 identical over 9 bases. With 7 bases clipped from V and 0 bases from J, the junction kept 18 bases outside the gene matches. This CDR3 has 20 amino acids. Germline V lookup: CDR1 LNHDA, CDR2 SQIVND (reference sequence). This CDR3 reads CASMSHRGRAGAANTGELFF. Written as DNA, the CDR3 is TGTGCCAGTATGTCACATCGCGGGAGGGCCGGGGCGGCGAACACCGGGGAGCTGTTTTTT. Combining the CDR3 with reference TRBV19 and TRBJ2-2 gives the whole variable domain DGGITQSPKYLFRKEGQNVTLSCEQNLNHDAMYWYRQDPGQGLRLIYYSQIVNDFQKGDIAEGYSVSREKKESFPLTVTSAQKNPTAFYLCASMSHRGRAGAANTGELFFGEGSRLTVL.

The chain carries TRBV7-9 and TRBJ2-4, with D hard to call. In germline, CDR1 is SEHNR, CDR2 FQNEAQ (reference sequence). CDR3 length equals 16 residues. Trimming shortened V by 5 bases and J by 2 bases, and 16 bases separated the two germline ends. The CDR3 region has the DNA TGTGCCAGCAGCCCTCCCCCGGTTGGGACCAAAAACATTCAGTACTTC. Protein product: CASSPPPVGTKNIQYF.

The chain has TRBV7-2 and TRBJ1-1; TRBD1 agrees at 8 bases. The CDR3 contains 13 residues. Germline assignment: CDR1 SGHTA and CDR2 FQGNSA. J was trimmed by 5 bases and V by 4 bases; bases with no gene match: 3. The CDR3 bases are TGTGCCAGCAGCTCGAGACAGGGGACTGAAGCTTTCTTT. Amino acid sequence: CASSSRQGTEAFF.

This clone has just one count. The chain recombines TRBV11-2 with TRBJ2-7; 10 nucleotides agree with TRBD1. The CDR3 is 15 amino acids. Germline lookup yields CDR1 SGHAT and CDR2 FQNNGV. V trimming: 5 bases; J trimming: 4 bases; junction bases outside the gene matches: 8. The CDR3 region is CASSSGQGVGYEQYF. CDR3 in DNA: TGTGCCAGCAGCAGTGGACAGGGGGTAGGATACGAGCAGTACTTC.

This clone was recorded once. The chain links TRBV7-9 to TRBJ2-2; 7 bases map to TRBD2. CDR3 length: 17 residues. The germline V gene encodes CDR1 SEHNR and CDR2 FQNEAQ (reference sequence). V shed 4 bases and J 6 bases; nucleotides not matched to a gene: 14. The CDR3 coding sequence is TGTGCCAGCAGCTACCGTGGACTAGAATGGTACGCCGGGGAGCTGTTTTTT. It yields the protein CASSYRGLEWYAGELFF. The full variable domain, completed using reference TRBV7-9 and TRBJ2-2, is DTGVSQNPRHKITKRGQNVTFRCDPISEHNRLYWYRQTLGQGPEFLTYFQNEAQLEKSRLLSDRFSAERPKGSFSTLEIQRTEQGDSAMYLCASSYRGLEWYAGELFFGEGSRLTVL.

In the case of this clone: Additional DNA sequences in this sample encode the identical CDR3. The gene calls are TRBV7-9 and TRBJ2-7; D ambiguous. Trimming pared 5 bases from V and 2 bases from J, leaving 7 bases between. This CDR3 contains 12 residues. CDR1 is SEHNR and CDR2 is FQNEAQ in the germline V gene (reference sequence). The CDR3 region is CASSLGAYEQYF. The CDR3 DNA reads as TGTGCCAGCAGCCTTGGGGCCTACGAGCAGTACTTC.

The genes are TRBV4-1 and TRBJ2-5, with D unresolved. CDR3 length: 14 amino acids. Germline V gene lookup returns CDR1 MGHRA and CDR2 YSYEKL. The V and J ends lost 0 bases and 2 bases respectively, with 7 bases between them. The CDR3 loop is CASSQDGQQETQYF. CDR3 sequence (DNA): TGCGCCAGCAGCCAAGATGGCCAGCAAGAGACCCAGTACTTC.

The J gene is TRBJ2-7, the V gene TRBV6-5; TRBD2 matches at 10 bases. The ends lost 5 bases at V and 3 bases at J; junction bases unmatched: 7. The CDR3 totals 15 residues. CDR1 MNHEY and CDR2 SVGAGI come from the germline V gene. CDR3 region: CASSTGLAEIYEQYF. For the CDR3, the DNA is TGTGCCAGCAGTACCGGACTAGCGGAGATCTACGAGCAGTACTTC.

The chain combines TRBV7-2 with TRBJ2-3, with 8 bases lining up with TRBD1. Germline V CDR1 and CDR2: SGHTA, FQGNSA. V lost 5 bases to trimming and J lost 2 bases; unmatched junction nucleotides: 6. This CDR3 is 15 amino acids long. CDR3 sequence reads: CASSSRQGATDTQYF. In DNA, the CDR3 is TGTGCCAGCAGCAGTCGGCAGGGGGCCACAGATACGCAGTATTTT.

This chain uses TRBV7-9 with TRBJ1-1; D is unclear. Looked up from germline, CDR1 is SEHNR and CDR2 is FQNEAQ (reference sequence). The V end lost 6 bases, the J end lost 8 bases, and 13 bases lay between the germline ends. This CDR3 spans 12 amino acids. The CDR3 loop reads CASRIEVGEAFF. The CDR3 DNA reads TGTGCCAGCAGAATCGAGGTAGGGGAAGCTTTCTTT.

J is TRBJ2-1 and V is TRBV29-1, with 8 bases lining up with TRBD2. Trimming took 4 bases from V and 6 from J; bases not matched to a gene: 8. The CDR3 spans 14 residues. Germline CDR1 reads SQVTM; CDR2 reads ANQGSEA. CDR3 protein: CSVASGLVTNEQFF. The DNA of the CDR3 is TGCAGCGTTGCGTCGGGACTAGTAACCAATGAGCAGTTCTTC.

This chain links TRBV6-5 with TRBJ1-2; D remains ambiguous. Germline CDR1 MNHEY, CDR2 SVGAGI. The CDR3 is 13 residues long. Trimming stripped 5 bases from V and 6 bases from J, with 13 bases between. The CDR3 loop reads CASSEQGPHGYTF. CDR3 nucleotide sequence: TGTGCCAGCAGTGAACAAGGGCCCCATGGCTACACCTTC.

This clone was recorded only once. CDR3 protein: CASSLEGSGGNSPLHF. In nucleotides, the CDR3 is TGTGCCAGCAGCTTGGAGGGGTCCGGTGGTAATTCACCCCTCCACTTT. The chain links TRBV5-4 to TRBJ1-6; a weak D match, TRBD1 (5 bases). The V gene's germline CDR1 is SGHNT and CDR2 YYREEE (reference sequence). This CDR3 region has 16 residues. V was cut by 0 bases and J by 6 bases, with 13 bases left in between.